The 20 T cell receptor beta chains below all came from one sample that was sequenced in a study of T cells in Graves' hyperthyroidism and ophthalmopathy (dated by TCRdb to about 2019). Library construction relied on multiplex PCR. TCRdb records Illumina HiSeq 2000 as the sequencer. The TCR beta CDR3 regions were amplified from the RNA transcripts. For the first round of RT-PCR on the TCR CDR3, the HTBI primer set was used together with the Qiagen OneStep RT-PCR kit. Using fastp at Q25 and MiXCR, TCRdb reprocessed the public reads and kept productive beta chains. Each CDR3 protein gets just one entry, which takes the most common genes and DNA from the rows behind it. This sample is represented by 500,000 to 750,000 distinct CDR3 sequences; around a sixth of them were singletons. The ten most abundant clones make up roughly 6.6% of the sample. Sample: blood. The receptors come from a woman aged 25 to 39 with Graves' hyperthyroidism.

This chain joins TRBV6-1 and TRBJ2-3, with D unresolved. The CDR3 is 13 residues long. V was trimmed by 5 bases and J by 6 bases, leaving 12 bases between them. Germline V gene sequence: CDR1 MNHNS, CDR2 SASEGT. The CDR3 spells CASSRLLGDTQYF. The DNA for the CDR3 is TGTGCCAGCAGTCGCCTCTTGGGGGATACGCAGTATTTT.

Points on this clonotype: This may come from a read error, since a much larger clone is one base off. The CDR3 bases are TGTGCCAGCAGTTTCACTAGCGGGAGTGGCAATGAGCAGTTCTTC. Protein sequence: CASSFTSGSGNEQFF. The genes are TRBV27 and TRBJ2-1, with TRBD2 identical over 11 bases. J lost 6 bases, V lost 3 bases, and 4 bases had no gene match. The CDR3 totals 15 residues. The germline V gene has CDR1 MNHEY and CDR2 SMNVEV (reference sequence).

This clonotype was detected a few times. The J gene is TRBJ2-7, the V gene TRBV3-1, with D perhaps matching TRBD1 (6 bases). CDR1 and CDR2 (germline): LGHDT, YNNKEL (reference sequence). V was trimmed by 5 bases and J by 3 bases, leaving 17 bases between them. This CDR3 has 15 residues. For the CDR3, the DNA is TGTGCCAGCAGCGCCACCGGACAGAGGGGCTACGAGCAGTACTTC. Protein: CASSATGQRGYEQYF.

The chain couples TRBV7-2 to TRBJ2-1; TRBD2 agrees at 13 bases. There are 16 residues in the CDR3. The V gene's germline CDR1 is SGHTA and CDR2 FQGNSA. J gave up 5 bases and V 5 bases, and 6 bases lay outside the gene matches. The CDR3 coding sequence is TGTGCCAGCAGCGGTCGACTAGCGGGAGGACACAATGAGCAGTTCTTC. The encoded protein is CASSGRLAGGHNEQFF.

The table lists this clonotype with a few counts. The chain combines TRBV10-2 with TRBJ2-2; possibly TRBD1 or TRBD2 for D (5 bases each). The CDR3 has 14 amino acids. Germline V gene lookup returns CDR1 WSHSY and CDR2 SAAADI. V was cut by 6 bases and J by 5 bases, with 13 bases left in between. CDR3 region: CASRIRDGTGELFF. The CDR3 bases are TGCGCCAGCAGAATCCGGGACGGTACCGGGGAGCTGTTTTTT.

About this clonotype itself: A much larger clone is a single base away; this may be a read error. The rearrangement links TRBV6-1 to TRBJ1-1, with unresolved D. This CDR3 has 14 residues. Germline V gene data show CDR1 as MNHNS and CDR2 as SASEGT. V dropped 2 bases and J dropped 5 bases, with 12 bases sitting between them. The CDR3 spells CASSERGAVTEAFF. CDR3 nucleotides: TGTGCCAGCAGTGAAAGAGGAGCGGTTACTGAAGCTTTCTTT.

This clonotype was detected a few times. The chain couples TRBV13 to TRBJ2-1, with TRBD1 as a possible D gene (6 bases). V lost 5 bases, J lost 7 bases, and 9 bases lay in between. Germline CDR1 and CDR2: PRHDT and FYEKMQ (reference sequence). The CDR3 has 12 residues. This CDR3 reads CASSEDSNEQFF. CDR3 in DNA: TGTGCCAGCAGCGAGGACAGTAATGAGCAGTTCTTC.

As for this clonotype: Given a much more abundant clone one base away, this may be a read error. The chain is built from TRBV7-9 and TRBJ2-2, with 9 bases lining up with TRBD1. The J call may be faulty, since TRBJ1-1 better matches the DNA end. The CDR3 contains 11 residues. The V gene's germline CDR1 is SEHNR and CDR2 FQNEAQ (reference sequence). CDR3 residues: CASSEGQGAFF. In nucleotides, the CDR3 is TGTGCCAGCAGCGAGGGACAGGGAGCTTTCTTT.

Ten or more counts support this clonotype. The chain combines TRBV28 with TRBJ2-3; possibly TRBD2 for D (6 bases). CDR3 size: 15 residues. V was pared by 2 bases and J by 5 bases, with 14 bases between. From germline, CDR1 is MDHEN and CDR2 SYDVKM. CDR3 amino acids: CASSLPGRVGDTQYF. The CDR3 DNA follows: TGTGCCAGCAGTTTACCCGGGAGAGTGGGAGATACGCAGTATTTT.

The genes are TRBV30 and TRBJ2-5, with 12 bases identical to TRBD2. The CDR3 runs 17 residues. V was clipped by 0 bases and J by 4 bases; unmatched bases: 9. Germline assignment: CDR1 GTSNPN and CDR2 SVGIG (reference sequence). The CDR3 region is CAWSVPPSGRAIETQYF. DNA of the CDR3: TGTGCCTGGAGTGTTCCCCCTAGCGGGAGGGCCATAGAGACCCAGTACTTC.

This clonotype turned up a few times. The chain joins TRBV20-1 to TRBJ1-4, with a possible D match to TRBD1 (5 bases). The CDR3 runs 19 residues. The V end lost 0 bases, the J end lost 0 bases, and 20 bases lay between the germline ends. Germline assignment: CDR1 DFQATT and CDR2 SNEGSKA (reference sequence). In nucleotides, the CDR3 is TGCAGTGCTAGAGATCTGTTTGGTGGGGGTGCGGCAACTAATGAAAAACTGTTTTTT. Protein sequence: CSARDLFGGGAATNEKLFF.

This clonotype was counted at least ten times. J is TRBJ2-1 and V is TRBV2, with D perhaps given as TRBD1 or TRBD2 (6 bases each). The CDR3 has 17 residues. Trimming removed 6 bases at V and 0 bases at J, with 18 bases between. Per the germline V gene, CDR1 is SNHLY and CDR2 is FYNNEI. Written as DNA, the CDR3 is TGTGCCAGCAGCCAGGCCGGGGGCAGCAGCTCCTACAATGAGCAGTTCTTC. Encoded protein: CASSQAGGSSSYNEQFF.

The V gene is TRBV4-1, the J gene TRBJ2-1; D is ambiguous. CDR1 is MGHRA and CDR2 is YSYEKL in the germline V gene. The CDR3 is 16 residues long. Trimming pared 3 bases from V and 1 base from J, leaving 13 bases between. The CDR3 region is CASSQSVDQSYNEQFF. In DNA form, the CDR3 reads TGCGCCAGCAGCCAGTCTGTGGACCAGTCCTACAATGAGCAGTTCTTC.

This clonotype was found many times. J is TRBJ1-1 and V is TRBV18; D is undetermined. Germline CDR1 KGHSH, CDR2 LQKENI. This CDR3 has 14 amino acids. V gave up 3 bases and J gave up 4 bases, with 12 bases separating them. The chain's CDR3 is CASSPLYLSTEAFF. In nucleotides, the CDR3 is TGTGCCAGCTCACCCCTATACCTGAGCACTGAAGCTTTCTTT.

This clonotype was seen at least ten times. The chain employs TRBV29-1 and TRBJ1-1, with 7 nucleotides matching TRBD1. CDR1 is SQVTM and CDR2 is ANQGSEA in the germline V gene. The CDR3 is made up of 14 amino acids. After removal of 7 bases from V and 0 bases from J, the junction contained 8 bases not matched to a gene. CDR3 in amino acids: CSARDSLMNTEAFF. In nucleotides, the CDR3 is TGCAGCGCCCGGGACAGCCTCATGAACACTGAAGCTTTCTTT.

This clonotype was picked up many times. DNA for the CDR3: TGTGCCAGCAACCCAAACACAGGGGCCCATCAGCCCCAGCATTTT. This translates into CASNPNTGAHQPQHF. V is TRBV6-1 and J is TRBJ1-5, with 7 bases fitting TRBD1. Germline CDR1 and CDR2: MNHNS and SASEGT. J lost 5 bases, V lost 7 bases, and 11 bases had no gene match. The CDR3 totals 15 residues.

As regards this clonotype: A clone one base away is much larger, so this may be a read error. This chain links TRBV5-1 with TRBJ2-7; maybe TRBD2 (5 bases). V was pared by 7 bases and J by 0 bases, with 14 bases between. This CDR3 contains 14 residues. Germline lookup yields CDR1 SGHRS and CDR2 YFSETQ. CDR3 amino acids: CASGSLGSSYEQYF. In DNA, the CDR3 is TGCGCCAGCGGCAGTCTAGGGAGCTCCTACGAGCAGTACTTC.

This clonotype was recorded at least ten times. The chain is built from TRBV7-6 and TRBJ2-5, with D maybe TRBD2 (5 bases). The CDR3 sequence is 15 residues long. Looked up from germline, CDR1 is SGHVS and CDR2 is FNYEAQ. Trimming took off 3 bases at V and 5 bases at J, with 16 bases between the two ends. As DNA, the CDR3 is TGTGCCAGCAGCTTGGACTCGCGAGGGTGGGAGACCCAGTACTTC. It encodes CASSLDSRGWETQYF.

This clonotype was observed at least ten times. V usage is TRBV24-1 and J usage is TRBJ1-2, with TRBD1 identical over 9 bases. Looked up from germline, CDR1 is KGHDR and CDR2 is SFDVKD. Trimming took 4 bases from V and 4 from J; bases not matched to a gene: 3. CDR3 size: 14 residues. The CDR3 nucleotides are TGTGCCACCAGTGAACGGGACAGGGTCTATGGCTACACCTTC. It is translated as CATSERDRVYGYTF.

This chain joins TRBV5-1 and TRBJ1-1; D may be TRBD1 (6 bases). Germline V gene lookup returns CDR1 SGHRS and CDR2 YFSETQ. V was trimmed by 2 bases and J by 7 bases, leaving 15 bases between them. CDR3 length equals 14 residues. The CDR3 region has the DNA TGCGCCAGCAGCTTTGGGGGGGGCCTCAATGAAGCTTTCTTT. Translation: CASSFGGGLNEAFF.